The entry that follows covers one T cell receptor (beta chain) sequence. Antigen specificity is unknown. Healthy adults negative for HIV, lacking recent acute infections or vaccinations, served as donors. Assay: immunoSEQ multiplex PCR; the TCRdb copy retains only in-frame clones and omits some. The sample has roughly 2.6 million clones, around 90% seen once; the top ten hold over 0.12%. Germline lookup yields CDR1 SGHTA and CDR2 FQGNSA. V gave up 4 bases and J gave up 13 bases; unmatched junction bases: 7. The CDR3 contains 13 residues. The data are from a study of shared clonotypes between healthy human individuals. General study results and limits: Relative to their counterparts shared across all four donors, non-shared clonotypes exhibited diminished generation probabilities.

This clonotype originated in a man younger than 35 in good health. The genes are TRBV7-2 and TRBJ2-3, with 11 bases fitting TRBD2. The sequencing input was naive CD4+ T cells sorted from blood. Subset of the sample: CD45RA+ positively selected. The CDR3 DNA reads TGTGCCAGCAGCTCAGGACTAGCGGGTGGGAAGTATTTT. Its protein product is CASSSGLAGGKYF.